This T cell receptor (beta chain) was captured in a study of shared clonotypes between healthy human individuals. Study-wide context: Donors consisted of two women and a few men between 18 and 49.

Trimming stripped 6 bases from V and 4 bases from J, with 9 bases between. The CDR3 is 13 residues long. From germline, CDR1 is MDHEN and CDR2 SYDVKM. As concerns this clone: Other nucleotide sequences in the sample specify the same CDR3.

Method: immunoSEQ multiplex PCR; TCRdb's copy keeps in-frame clones and lacks some. Of roughly 700,000 clones in the sample, over 65% were seen once. The gene calls are TRBV28 and TRBJ1-4; no clear D. The sequence came from a woman aged 25 to 45 in good health. The sample taken for sequencing was memory CD4+ T cells sorted from blood. Subset in this sample: CD45RA-negative fraction. The CDR3 protein is CASSLGGNEKLFF. The CDR3 DNA reads as TGTGCCAGCAGCCTCGGAGGTAATGAAAAACTGTTTTTT.